This T cell receptor beta chain was sequenced during a study of CD8 T cells in ankylosing spondylitis. This clonotype came up many times. This CDR3 comprises 12 residues. Germline V gene lookup returns CDR1 MGHDK and CDR2 SYGVNS. Trimming removed 6 bases from V and 8 bases from J, with 11 bases in between. TCRdb passed the 5' RACE reads through MiXCR, listing each CDR3 protein once. The profile covers 150,000 to 200,000 distinct CDR3 sequences, with approximately 18% appearing a single time and 4.3% taken by the ten largest. The genes are TRBV25-1 and TRBJ2-1, with D unclear. Sequenced input: blood, either unsorted or a sorted T cell fraction (not recorded which). This receptor was taken from a male donor aged 10-29 years with ankylosing spondylitis or in good health (not recorded which). The DNA of the CDR3 is TGTGCCAGCAGGACGGTAAGGGATGAGCAGTTCTTC. Its translation is CASRTVRDEQFF.